This T cell receptor (beta chain) was identified during a study of siplizumab effects on memory and regulatory T cells. Study outcomes and limitations: Naive T cells were seemingly more diverse than memory cells, and major contributions to the alloresponse seemed to be made by them. Sequences below about 10^-5 frequency were poorly captured. As a result, only a minor fraction of alloreactive clones mapped to unstimulated subsets.

As concerns this clone: The antigen remains unidentified.

The repertoire was sequenced with immunoSEQ multiplex PCR; TCRdb's copy has only in-frame clones and lacks some. The sample has roughly 64,000 clones; 90% to 98% are singletons. CDR1 and CDR2 from the germline V gene are SGHNT and YYREEE (reference sequence). Trimming pared 0 bases from V and 5 bases from J, leaving 8 bases between. CDR3 length: 13 amino acids. The sequence was obtained from a human donor in good health. Input material: naive CD8+ T cells sorted from blood. The chain recombines TRBV5-4 with TRBJ2-5; D remains ambiguous. DNA of the CDR3: TGTGCCAGCAGCTTGGCCCTTAGTGAGACCCAGTACTTC. It specifies CASSLALSETQYF.